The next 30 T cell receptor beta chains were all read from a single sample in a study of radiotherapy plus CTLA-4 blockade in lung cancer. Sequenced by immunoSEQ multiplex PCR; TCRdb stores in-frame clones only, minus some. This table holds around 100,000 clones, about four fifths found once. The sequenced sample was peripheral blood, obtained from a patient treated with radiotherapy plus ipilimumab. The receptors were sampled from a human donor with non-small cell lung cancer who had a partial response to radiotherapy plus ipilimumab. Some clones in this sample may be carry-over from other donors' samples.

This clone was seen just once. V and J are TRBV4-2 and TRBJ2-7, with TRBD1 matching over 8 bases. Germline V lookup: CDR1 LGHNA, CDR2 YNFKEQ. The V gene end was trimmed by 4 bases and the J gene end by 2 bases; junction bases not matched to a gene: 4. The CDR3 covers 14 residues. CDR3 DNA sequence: TGTGCCAGCAGCCGCCGGGACAGGCCCTACGAGCAGTACTTC. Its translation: CASSRRDRPYEQYF.

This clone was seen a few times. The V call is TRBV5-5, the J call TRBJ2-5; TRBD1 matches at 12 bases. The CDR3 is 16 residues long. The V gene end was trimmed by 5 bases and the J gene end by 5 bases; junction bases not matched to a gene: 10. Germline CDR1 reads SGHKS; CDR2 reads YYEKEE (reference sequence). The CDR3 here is CASRSWGTGGQETQYF. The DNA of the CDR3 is TGTGCCAGCAGATCCTGGGGGACAGGGGGCCAGGAGACCCAGTACTTC.

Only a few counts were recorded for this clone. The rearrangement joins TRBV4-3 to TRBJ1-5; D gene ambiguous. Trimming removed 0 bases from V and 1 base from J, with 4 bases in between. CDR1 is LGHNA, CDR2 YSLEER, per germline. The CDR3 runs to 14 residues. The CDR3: CASSQDSSNQPQHF. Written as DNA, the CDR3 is TGCGCCAGCAGCCAAGATTCAAGCAATCAGCCCCAGCATTTT.

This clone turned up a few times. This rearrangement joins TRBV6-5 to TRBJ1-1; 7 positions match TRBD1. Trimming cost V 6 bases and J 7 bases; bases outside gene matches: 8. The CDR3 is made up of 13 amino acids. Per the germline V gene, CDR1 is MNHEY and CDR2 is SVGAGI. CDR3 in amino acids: CASSRTGDLEAFF. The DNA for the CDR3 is TGTGCCAGCAGCCGAACAGGGGACCTTGAAGCTTTCTTT.

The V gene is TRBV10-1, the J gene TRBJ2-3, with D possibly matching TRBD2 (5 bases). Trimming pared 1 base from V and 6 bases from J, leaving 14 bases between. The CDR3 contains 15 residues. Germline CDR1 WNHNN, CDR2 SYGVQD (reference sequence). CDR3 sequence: CASSEYLALADTQYF. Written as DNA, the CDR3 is TGCGCCAGCAGTGAGTACCTAGCCCTAGCTGATACGCAGTATTTT.

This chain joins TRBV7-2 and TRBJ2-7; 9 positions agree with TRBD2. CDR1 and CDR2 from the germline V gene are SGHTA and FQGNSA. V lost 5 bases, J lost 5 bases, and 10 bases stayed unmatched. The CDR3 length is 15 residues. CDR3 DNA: TGTGCCAGCAGCCTGTTAGCGGGGGAAACCCACGAGCAGTACTTC. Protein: CASSLLAGETHEQYF.

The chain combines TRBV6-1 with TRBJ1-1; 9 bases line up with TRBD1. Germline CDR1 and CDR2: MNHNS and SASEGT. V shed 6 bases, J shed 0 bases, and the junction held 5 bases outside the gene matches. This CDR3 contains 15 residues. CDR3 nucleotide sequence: TGTGCCAGCAGCGACAGGGGGAGTATGAACACTGAAGCTTTCTTT. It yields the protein CASSDRGSMNTEAFF.

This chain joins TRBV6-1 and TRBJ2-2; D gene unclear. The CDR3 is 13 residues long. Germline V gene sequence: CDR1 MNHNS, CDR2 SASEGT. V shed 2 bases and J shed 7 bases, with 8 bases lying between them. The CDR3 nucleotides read TGTGCCAGCAGTGAACAGCGTGGCGGGGAGCTGTTTTTT. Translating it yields CASSEQRGGELFF.

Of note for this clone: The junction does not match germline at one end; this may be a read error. CDR3 amino acids: CASSHLAGGDKEQFF. The CDR3 DNA is TGTGCCAGCAGCCATCTAGCGGGGGGGGACAAGGAGCAGTTCTTC. The rearrangement links TRBV7-9 to TRBJ2-1, with TRBD2 matching over 12 bases. This CDR3 comprises 15 residues. Germline lookup yields CDR1 SEHNR and CDR2 FQNEAQ (reference sequence).

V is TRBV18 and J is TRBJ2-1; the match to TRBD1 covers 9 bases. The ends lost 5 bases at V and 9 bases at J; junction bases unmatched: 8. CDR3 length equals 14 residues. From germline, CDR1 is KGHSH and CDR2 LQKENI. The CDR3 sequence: CASSEGQGYSEQFF. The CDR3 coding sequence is TGTGCCAGCTCAGAGGGACAGGGTTATAGTGAGCAGTTCTTC.

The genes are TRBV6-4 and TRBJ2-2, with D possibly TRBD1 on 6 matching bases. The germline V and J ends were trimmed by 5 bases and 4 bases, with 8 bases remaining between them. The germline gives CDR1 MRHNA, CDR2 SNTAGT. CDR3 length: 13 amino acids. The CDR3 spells CASSLDSTGELFF. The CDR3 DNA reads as TGTGCCAGCAGTCTGGACAGCACCGGGGAGCTGTTTTTT.

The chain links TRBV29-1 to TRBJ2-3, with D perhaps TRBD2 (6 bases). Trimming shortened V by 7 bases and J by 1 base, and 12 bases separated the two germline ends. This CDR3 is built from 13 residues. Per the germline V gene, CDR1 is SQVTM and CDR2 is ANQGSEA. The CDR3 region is CSAGTPGTDTQYF. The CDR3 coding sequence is TGCAGCGCGGGGACTCCTGGCACAGATACGCAGTATTTT.

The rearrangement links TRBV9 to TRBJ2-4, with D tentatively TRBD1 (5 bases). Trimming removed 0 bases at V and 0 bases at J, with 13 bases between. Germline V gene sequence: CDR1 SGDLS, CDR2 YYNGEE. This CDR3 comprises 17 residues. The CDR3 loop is CASSVGQGQLAKNIQYF. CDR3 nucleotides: TGTGCCAGCAGCGTAGGCCAGGGTCAGCTAGCCAAAAACATTCAGTACTTC.

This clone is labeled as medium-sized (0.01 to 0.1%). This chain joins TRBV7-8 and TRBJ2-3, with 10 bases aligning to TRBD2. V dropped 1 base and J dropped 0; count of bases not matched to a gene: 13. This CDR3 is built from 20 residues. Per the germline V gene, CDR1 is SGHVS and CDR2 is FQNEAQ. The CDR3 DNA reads TGTGCCAGCAGCTTAGAGGTCCTAGCGGGAGTCCCATCTAGCACAGATACGCAGTATTTT. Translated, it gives CASSLEVLAGVPSSTDTQYF.

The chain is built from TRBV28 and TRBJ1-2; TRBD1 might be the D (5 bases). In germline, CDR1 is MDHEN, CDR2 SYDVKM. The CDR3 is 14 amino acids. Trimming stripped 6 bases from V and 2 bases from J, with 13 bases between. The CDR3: CASSPLQVNYGYTF. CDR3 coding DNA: TGTGCCAGCAGCCCACTACAGGTCAACTATGGCTACACCTTC.

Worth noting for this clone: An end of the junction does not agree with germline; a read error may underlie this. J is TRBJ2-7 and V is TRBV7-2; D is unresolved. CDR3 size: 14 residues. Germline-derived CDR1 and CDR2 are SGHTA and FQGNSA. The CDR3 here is CASSLKTDTYERYF. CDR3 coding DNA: TGTGCCAGCAGCTTAAAAACGGATACCTACGAGCGGTACTTC.

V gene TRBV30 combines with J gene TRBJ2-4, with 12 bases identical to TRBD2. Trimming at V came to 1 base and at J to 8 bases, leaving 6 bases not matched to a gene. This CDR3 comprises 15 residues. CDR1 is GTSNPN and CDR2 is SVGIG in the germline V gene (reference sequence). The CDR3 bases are TGTGCCTGGAGTGCTAGCGGGAGGGTCAGAGACATTCAGTACTTC. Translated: CAWSASGRVRDIQYF.

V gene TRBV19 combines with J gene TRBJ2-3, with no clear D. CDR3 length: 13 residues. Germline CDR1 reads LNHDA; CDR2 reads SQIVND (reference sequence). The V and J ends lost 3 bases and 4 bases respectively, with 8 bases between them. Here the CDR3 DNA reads TGTGCCAGTAGTATGGAGAGTTCAGATACGCAGTATTTT. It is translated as CASSMESSDTQYF.

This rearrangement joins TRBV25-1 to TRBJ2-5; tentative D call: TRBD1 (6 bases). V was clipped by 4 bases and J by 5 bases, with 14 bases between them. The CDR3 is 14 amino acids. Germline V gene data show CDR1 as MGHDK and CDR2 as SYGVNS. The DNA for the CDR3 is TGTGCCAGCAGTGCCAGGGGAAGAAGGGAGACCCAGTACTTC. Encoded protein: CASSARGRRETQYF.

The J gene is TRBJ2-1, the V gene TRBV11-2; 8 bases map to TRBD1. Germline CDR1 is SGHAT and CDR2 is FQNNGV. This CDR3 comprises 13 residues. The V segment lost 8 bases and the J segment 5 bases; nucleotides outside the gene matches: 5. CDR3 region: CASGRDRNNEQFF. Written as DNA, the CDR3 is TGTGCCAGCGGACGGGACAGGAACAATGAGCAGTTCTTC.

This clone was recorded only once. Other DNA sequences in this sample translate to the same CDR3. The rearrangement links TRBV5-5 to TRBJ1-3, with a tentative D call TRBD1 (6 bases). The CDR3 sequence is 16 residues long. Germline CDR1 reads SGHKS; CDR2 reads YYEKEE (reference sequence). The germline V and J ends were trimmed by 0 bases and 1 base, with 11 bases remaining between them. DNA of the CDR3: TGTGCCAGCAGCTTGGCCAATACAGGGTCTGGAAACACCATATATTTT. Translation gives CASSLANTGSGNTIYF.

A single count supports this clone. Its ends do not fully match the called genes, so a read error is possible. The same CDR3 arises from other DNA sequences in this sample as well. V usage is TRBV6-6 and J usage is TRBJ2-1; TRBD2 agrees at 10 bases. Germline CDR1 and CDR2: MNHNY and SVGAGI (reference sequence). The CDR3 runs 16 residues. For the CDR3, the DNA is TGTGCCAGCAGTTCCCCTAGCGGGGGATCCTACAATGAGCAATTCTTC. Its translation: CASSSPSGGSYNEQFF.

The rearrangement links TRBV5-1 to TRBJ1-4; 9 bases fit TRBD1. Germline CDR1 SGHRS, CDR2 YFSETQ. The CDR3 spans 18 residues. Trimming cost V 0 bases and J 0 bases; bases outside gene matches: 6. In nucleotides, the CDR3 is TGCGCCAGCAGCTTGGAGGGACAGGGTTTGGCAACTAATGAAAAACTGTTTTTT. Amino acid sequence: CASSLEGQGLATNEKLFF.

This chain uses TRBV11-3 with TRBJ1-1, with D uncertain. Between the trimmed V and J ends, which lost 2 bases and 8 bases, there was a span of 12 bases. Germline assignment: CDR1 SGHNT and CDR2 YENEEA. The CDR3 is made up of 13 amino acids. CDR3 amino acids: CASSLFPDTEAFF. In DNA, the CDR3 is TGTGCCAGCAGCTTATTTCCAGATACCGAAGCTTTCTTT.

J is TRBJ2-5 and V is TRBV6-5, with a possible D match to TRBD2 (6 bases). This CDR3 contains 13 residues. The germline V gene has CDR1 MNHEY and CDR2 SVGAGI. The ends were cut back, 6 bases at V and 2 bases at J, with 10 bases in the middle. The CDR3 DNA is TGTGCCAGCAGGGGGACTGGACAAGAGACCCAGTACTTC. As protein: CASRGTGQETQYF.

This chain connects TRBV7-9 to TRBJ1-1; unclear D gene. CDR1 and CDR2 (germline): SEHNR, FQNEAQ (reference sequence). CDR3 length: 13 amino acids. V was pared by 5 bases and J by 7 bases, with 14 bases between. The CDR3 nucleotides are TGTGCCAGCAGCCGCCTGCCCGATAGTGAAGCTTTCTTT. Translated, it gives CASSRLPDSEAFF.

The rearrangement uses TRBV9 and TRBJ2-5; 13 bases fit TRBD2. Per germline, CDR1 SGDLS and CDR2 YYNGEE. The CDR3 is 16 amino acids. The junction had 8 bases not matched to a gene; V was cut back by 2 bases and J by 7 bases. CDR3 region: CASSVGGLAGFGTQYF. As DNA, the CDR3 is TGTGCCAGCAGCGTTGGGGGACTAGCGGGATTCGGGACCCAGTACTTC.

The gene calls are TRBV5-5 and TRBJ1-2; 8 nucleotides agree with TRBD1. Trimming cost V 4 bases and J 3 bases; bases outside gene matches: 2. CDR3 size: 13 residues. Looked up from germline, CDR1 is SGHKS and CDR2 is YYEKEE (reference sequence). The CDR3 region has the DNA TGTGCCAGCAGCCCGGACAGGGACTATGGCTACACCTTC. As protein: CASSPDRDYGYTF.

CDR3 region: CASSLSGVYNEQFF. Here the CDR3 DNA reads TGTGCCAGCAGCTTGTCGGGAGTTTACAATGAGCAGTTCTTC. The chain recombines TRBV11-3 with TRBJ2-1; a weak D match, TRBD2 (6 bases). The CDR3 is 14 amino acids. Trimming left V 3 bases short and J 4 bases short, with 10 bases between. Germline V gives CDR1 SGHNT, CDR2 YENEEA. The variable domain in full, with the rest retrieved from reference TRBV11-3 and TRBJ2-1, is EAGVVQSPRYKIIEKKQPVAFWCNPISGHNTLYWYLQNLGQGPELLIRYENEEAVDDSQLPKDRFSAERLKGVDSTLKIQPAELGDSAVYLCASSLSGVYNEQFFGPGTRLTVL.

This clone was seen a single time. CDR3 sequence reads: CASSEVTWGRGKHGTNTGELFF. The CDR3 DNA reads TGTGCCAGCAGTGAAGTGACCTGGGGCAGGGGAAAACACGGTACGAACACCGGGGAGCTGTTTTTT. The chain links TRBV6-1 to TRBJ2-2; possible D gene TRBD1, 6 bases. The CDR3 is 22 amino acids. Germline values: CDR1 MNHNS, CDR2 SASEGT. V lost 1 base, J lost 0 bases, and 27 bases lay in between.